These T cell receptor beta chains were read from a single sample in a study of shared clonotypes between healthy human individuals. Clones were read by immunoSEQ multiplex PCR, and TCRdb kept only the in-frame ones, dropping some. The table has over a million clones, 95% to 99% seen once. Sequences were obtained from naive CD4+ T cells sorted from blood. These receptor sequences come from a man aged 25-45 years in good health. CDR3s include the opening cysteine and the closing phenylalanine or tryptophan. Each record gives: J gene, V gene, D gene, CDR3 protein, CDR3 DNA. A D gene is named only where the DNA matches it firmly.

J: TRBJ2-2; V: TRBV11-2; D: TRBD1; CDR3: CASSLIGTGSRGSTGELFF; DNA: TGTGCCAGCAGCTTAATTGGGACAGGGTCGCGGGGGAGCACCGGGGAGCTGTTTTTT
J: TRBJ2-5; V: TRBV9; D: NA; CDR3: CASSVGRTHAETQYF; DNA: TGTGCCAGCAGCGTAGGGAGGACACACGCCGAGACCCAGTACTTC
J: TRBJ2-7; V: TRBV5-1; D: TRBD1; CDR3: CASSLVTGGEAEQYF; DNA: TGCGCCAGCAGCTTGGTGACAGGGGGAGAGGCCGAGCAGTACTTC
J: TRBJ2-7; V: TRBV5-1; D: NA; CDR3: CASSLDRGAGEQYF; DNA: TGCGCCAGCAGCTTGGATCGGGGGGCGGGCGAGCAGTACTTC
J: TRBJ2-1; V: TRBV5-1; D: NA; CDR3: CASSLVGDPGYNEQFF; DNA: TGCGCCAGCAGCTTGGTCGGGGACCCGGGATACAATGAGCAGTTCTTC
J: TRBJ2-7; V: TRBV5-1; D: NA; CDR3: CASSSRVSTESYEQYF; DNA: TGCGCCAGCAGCTCAAGAGTGAGCACGGAGTCCTACGAGCAGTACTTC
J: TRBJ1-3; V: TRBV28; D: NA; CDR3: CASSLSGSSGNTIYF; DNA: TGTGCCAGCAGTTTATCAGGTAGCTCTGGAAACACCATATATTTT
J: TRBJ2-3; V: TRBV19; D: TRBD2; CDR3: CASKIASGTDTQYF; DNA: TGTGCCAGTAAGATCGCTAGCGGGACAGATACGCAGTATTTT
J: TRBJ2-5; V: TRBV27; D: NA; CDR3: CASTRVLGGRAGTQYF; DNA: TGTGCCAGCACCCGCGTCCTCGGTGGCAGGGCCGGGACCCAGTACTTC
J: TRBJ2-1; V: TRBV18; D: NA; CDR3: CASSPSNSYNEQFF; DNA: TGTGCCAGCTCACCTTCAAATAGCTACAATGAGCAGTTCTTC